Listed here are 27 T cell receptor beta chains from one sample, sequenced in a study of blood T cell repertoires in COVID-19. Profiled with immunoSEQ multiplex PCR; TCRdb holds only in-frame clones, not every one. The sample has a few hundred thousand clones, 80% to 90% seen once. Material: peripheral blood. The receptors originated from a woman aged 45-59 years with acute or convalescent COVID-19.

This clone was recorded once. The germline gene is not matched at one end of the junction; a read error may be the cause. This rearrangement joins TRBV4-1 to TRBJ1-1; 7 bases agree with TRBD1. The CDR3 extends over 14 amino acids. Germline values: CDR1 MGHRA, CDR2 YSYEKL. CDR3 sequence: CASSQATGNAEAFF. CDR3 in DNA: TGCGCCAGCAGCCAGGCGACAGGGAACGCTGAAGCTTTCTTT.

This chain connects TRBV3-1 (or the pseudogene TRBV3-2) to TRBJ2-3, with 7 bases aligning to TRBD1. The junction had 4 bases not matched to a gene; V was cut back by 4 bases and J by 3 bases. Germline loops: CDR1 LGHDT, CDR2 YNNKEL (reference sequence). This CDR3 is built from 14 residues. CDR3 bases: TGTGCCAGCAGCCTCAGGGACAGTACAGATACGCAGTATTTT. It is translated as CASSLRDSTDTQYF.

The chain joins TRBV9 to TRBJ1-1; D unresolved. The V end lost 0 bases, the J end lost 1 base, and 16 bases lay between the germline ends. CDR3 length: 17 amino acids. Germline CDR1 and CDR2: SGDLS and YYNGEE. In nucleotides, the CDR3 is TGTGCCAGCAGCGTAGATCCCCTCCCGGAGAAGAACACTGAAGCTTTCTTT. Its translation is CASSVDPLPEKNTEAFF.

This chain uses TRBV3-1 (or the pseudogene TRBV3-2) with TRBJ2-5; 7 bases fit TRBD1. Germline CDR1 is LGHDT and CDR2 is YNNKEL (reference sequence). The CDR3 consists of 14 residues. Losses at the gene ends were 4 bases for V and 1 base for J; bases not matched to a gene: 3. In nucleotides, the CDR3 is TGTGCCAGCAGCCCACGGGACAGCCAAGAGACCCAGTACTTC. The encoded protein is CASSPRDSQETQYF.

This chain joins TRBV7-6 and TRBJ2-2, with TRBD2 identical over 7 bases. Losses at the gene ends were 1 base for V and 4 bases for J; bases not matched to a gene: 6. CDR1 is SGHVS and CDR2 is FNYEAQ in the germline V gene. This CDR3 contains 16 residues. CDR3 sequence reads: CASSLGTGGFTGELFF. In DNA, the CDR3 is TGTGCCAGCAGCTTAGGGACGGGGGGATTCACCGGGGAGCTGTTTTTT.

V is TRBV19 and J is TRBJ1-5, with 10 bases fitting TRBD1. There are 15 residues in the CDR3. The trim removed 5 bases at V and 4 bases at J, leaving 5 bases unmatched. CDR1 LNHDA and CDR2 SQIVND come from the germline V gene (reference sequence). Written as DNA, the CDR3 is TGTGCCAGTAGTGCCGGGACAGGGGTAAATCAGCCCCAGCATTTT. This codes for CASSAGTGVNQPQHF. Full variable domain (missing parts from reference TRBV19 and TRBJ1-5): DGGITQSPKYLFRKEGQNVTLSCEQNLNHDAMYWYRQDPGQGLRLIYYSQIVNDFQKGDIAEGYSVSREKKESFPLTVTSAQKNPTAFYLCASSAGTGVNQPQHFGDGTRLSIL.

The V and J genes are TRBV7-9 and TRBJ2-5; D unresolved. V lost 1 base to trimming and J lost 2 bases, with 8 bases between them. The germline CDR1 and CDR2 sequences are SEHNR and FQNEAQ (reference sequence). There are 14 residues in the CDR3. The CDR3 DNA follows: TGTGCCAGCAGCTTAGAATTCAGGCAAGAGACCCAGTACTTC. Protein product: CASSLEFRQETQYF.

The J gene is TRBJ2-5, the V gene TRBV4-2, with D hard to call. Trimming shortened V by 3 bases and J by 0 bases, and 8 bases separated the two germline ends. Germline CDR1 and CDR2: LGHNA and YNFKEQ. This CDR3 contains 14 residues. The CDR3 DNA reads TGTGCCAGCAGCCAGAACAGCTACCAAGAGACCCAGTACTTC. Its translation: CASSQNSYQETQYF.

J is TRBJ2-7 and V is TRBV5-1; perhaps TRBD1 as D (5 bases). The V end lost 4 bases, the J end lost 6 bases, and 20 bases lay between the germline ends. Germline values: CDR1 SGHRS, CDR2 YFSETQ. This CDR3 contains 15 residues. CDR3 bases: TGCGCCAGCAGCCTGGAAGTCCCGACAGAAGGCGAGCAGTACTTC. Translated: CASSLEVPTEGEQYF.

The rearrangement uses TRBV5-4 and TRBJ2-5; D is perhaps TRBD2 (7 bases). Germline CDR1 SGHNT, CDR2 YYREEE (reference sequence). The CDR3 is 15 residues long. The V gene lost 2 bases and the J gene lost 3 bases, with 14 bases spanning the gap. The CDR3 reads CASSFGGPIKETQYF. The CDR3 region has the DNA TGTGCCAGCAGCTTCGGGGGGCCAATCAAAGAGACCCAGTACTTC.

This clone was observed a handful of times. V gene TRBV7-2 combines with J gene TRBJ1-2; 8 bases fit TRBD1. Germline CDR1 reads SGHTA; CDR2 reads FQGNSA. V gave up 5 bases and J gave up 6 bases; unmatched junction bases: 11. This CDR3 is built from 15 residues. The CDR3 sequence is CASSTFSPTGDGYTF. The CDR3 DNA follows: TGTGCCAGCAGCACCTTCTCCCCGACAGGGGATGGCTACACCTTC.

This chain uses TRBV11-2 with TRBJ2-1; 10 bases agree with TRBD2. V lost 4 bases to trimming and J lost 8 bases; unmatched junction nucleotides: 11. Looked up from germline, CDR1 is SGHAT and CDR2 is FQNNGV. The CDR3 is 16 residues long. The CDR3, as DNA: TGTGCCAGCAGCTCCAGGACTAGCGGCGCCTTAGATGAGCAGTTCTTC. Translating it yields CASSSRTSGALDEQFF.

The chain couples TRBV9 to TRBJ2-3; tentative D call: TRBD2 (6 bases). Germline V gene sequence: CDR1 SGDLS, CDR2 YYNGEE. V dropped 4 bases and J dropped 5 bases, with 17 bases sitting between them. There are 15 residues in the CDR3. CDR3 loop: CASSLRRGVEDTQYF. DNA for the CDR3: TGTGCCAGCAGCCTCCGGAGGGGCGTAGAAGATACGCAGTATTTT.

CDR3 region: CASGLGDLGRNGYTF. The DNA of the CDR3 is TGTGCTAGTGGTTTGGGGGACTTAGGGAGAAATGGCTACACCTTC. The rearrangement links TRBV12-5 to TRBJ1-2; perhaps TRBD1 as D (5 bases). Germline V CDR1 and CDR2: LGHNT, FRNRAP. There are 15 residues in the CDR3. The ends were cut back, 1 base at V and 6 bases at J, with 15 bases in the middle.

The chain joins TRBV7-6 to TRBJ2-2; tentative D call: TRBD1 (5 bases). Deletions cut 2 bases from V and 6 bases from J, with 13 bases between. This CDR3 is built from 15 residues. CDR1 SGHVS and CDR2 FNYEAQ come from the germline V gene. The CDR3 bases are TGTGCCAGCAGCTTAACGGCCAAGGGGTCCGGGGAGCTGTTTTTT. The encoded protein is CASSLTAKGSGELFF.

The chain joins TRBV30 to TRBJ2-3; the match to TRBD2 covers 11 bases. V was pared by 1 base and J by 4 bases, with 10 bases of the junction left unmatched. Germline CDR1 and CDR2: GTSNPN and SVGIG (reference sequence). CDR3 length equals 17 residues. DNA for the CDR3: TGTGCCTGGAGTGGGATTAGCGGGGGGGCCGACCCAGATACGCAGTATTTT. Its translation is CAWSGISGGADPDTQYF.

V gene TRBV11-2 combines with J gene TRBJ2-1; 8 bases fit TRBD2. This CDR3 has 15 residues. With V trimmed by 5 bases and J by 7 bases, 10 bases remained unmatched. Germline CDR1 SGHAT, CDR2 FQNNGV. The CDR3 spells CASSPGGGRRNEQFF. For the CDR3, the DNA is TGTGCCAGCAGCCCCGGAGGCGGGAGGAGGAATGAGCAGTTCTTC.

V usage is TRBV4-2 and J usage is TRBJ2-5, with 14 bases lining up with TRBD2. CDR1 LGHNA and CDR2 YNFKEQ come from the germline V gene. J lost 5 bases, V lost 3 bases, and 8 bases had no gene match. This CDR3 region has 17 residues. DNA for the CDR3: TGTGCCAGCAGCCAGGGGGGGACTAGCGGGAGCCGGGAGACCCAGTACTTC. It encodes CASSQGGTSGSRETQYF.

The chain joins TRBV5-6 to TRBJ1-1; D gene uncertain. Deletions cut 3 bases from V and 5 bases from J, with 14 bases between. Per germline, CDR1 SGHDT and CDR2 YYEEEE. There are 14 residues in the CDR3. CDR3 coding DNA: TGTGCCAGCAGCTCCGCCCAGGTAGATACTGAAGCTTTCTTT. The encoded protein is CASSSAQVDTEAFF.

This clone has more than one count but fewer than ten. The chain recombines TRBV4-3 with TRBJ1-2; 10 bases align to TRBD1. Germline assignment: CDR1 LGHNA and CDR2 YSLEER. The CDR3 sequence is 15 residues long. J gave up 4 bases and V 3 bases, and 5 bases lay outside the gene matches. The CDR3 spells CASSHGTGDPYGYTF. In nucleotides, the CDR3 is TGCGCCAGCAGCCATGGGACAGGGGATCCCTATGGCTACACCTTC.

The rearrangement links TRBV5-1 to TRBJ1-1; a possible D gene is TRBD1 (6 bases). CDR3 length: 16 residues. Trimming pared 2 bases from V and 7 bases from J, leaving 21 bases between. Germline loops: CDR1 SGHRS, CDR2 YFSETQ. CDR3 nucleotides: TGCGCCAGCAGCTTCTTACAGGGAAGAGGGCCCAATGAAGCTTTCTTT. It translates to CASSFLQGRGPNEAFF.

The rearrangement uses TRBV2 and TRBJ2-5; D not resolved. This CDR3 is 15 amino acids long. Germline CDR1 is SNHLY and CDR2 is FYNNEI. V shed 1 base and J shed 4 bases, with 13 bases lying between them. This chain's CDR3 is CASSEDGPLRETQYF. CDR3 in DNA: TGTGCCAGCAGTGAAGATGGGCCCCTCAGAGAGACCCAGTACTTC.

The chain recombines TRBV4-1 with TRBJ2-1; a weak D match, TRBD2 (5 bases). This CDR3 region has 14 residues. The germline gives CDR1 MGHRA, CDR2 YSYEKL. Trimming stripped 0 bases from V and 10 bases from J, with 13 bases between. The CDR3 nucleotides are TGCGCCAGCAGCCAAGATAGGGTTTCGGGGGAGCAGTTCTTC. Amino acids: CASSQDRVSGEQFF.

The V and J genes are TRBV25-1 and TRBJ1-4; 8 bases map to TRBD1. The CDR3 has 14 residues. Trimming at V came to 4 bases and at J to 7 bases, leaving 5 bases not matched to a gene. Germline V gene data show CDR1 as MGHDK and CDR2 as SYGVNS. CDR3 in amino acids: CASSAQGAGEKLFF. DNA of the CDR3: TGTGCCAGCAGTGCGCAGGGGGCCGGTGAAAAACTGTTTTTT.

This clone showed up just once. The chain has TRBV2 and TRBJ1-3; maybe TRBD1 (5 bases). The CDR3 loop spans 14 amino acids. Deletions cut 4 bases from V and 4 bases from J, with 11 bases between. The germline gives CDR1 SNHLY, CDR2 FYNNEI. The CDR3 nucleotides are TGTGCCAGCAGTGTGGACAACATAGGAAACACCATATATTTT. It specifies CASSVDNIGNTIYF.

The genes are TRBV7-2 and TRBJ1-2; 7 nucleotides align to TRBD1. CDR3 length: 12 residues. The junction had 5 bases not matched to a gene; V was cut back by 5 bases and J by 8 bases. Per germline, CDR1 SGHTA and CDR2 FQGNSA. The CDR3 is CASSEDRYGYTF. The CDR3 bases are TGTGCCAGCAGCGAGGACAGGTACGGCTACACCTTC. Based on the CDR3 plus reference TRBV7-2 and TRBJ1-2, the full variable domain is GAGVSQSPSNKVTEKGKDVELRCDPISGHTALYWYRQSLGQGLEFLIYFQGNSAPDKSGLPSDRFSAERTGGSVSTLTIQRTQQEDSAVYLCASSEDRYGYTFGSGTRLTVV.

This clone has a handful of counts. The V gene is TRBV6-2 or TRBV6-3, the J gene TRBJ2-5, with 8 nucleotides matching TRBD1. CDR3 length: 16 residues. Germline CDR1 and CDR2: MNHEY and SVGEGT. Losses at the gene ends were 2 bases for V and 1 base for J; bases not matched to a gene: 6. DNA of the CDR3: TGTGCCAGCAGTTACCTCGGACAGGGTCGCCAAGAGACCCAGTACTTC. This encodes CASSYLGQGRQETQYF.